Listed below are T cell receptor beta chains from one sample, sequenced in a study of T-cell reconstitution after alpha-beta-depleted transplantation in children. MiXCR, applied by TCRdb to the PCR reads, yields one record per CDR3 protein. This table has 150,000 to 200,000 distinct CDR3 sequences, less than 15% appearing once. The source material was PBMCs from the stem cell graft donor, sampled from the stem cell graft. The source of these receptors is a human donor who donated a stem cell graft to a child with acute lymphoblastic leukemia. Both conserved end residues are part of each CDR3.

V	J	CDR3
TRBV10-3	TRBJ1-2	CAIRADKDLSYGYTF
TRBV27	TRBJ1-4	CASSRPGTENEKLFF
TRBV23-1	TRBJ2-3	CASSPELTDTQYF
TRBV13	TRBJ2-5	CASSSSGTSGSQQETQYF
TRBV11-1	TRBJ2-7	CASSPRQAPNRRGYEQYF
TRBV27	TRBJ2-3	CASRGQDTQYF
TRBV20-1	TRBJ1-5	CSARDVGRQPQHF
TRBV24-1	TRBJ2-1	CATSDTTGAREQFF
TRBV5-1	TRBJ1-5	CASSLDGQYSNQPQHF
TRBV12-3/TRBV12-4	TRBJ2-2	CASRAGAVGGELFF
TRBV21-1	TRBJ2-7	CASSNMQERTSGFSYEQYF
TRBV5-1	TRBJ2-7	CASSPTGEAYEQYF
TRBV19	TRBJ2-1	CASSRENSYNEQFF
TRBV20-1	TRBJ1-5	CSALSSAGSRYQPQHF
TRBV10-2	TRBJ2-6	CASSDLGSGANVLTF
TRBV20-1	TRBJ2-7	CSARGGRQGSYEQYF
TRBV5-1	TRBJ2-6	CASSSTYSGANVLTF
TRBV12-3/TRBV12-4	TRBJ1-1	CASIQGFQTEAFF
TRBV7-9	TRBJ2-7	CASSLDLRTSGTNEQYF
TRBV4-2	TRBJ2-1	CASSPKGRSGRGSSYNEQFF
TRBV6-5	TRBJ2-7	CASSYDGRVHEQYF
TRBV20-1	TRBJ2-5	CSANGLAGVVNQETQYF
TRBV11-2	TRBJ2-2	CATIGMGLAGLNTGELFF
TRBV20-1	TRBJ2-7	CSAKGLAEGYEQYF
TRBV3-1	TRBJ2-7	CASSQVGSGSRIYEQYF
TRBV5-1	TRBJ2-7	CASSSQRAGTYEQYF
TRBV5-4	TRBJ2-7	CASSPQGESYEQYF
TRBV20-1	TRBJ2-1	CSVRLAGPNDNEQFF